These T cell receptor beta chains were read from a single sample in a study of blood T cell repertoires in COVID-19. Here immunoSEQ multiplex PCR was the method, and the copy in TCRdb shows in-frame clones only, minus some. This repertoire shows fewer than 500,000 clones, approximately 90% found once; its top ten account for roughly 1.4%. The sequenced material came from peripheral blood. The receptors derive from a woman aged 30 to 39 with active or convalescent COVID-19. The CDR3 runs from the conserved cysteine through the conserved F or W. Each record gives: CDR3 protein, CDR3 DNA, D gene, J gene, V gene, clone size. A D gene is named only where the DNA matches it firmly. Clone size appears in some rows only: once, few, many, or a class for an expanded clone.

CDR3aa: CASSFTTPYPSYEQYF
CDR3nt: TGTGCCAGCAGTTTCACCACACCATACCCATCCTACGAGCAGTACTTC
d_gene: NA
j_gene: TRBJ2-7
v_gene: TRBV6-6
abundance: NA

CDR3aa: CASSQDARAINQPQHF
CDR3nt: TGCGCCAGCAGCCAAGATGCCAGGGCCATAAATCAGCCCCAGCATTTT
d_gene: NA
j_gene: TRBJ1-5
v_gene: TRBV4-1
abundance: NA

CDR3aa: CASSLDGTADGYTF
CDR3nt: TGCGCCAGCAGCTTGGACGGGACAGCAGATGGCTACACCTTC
d_gene: TRBD1
j_gene: TRBJ1-2
v_gene: TRBV5-1
abundance: NA

CDR3aa: CASSERLSQVNGYTF
CDR3nt: TGTGCCAGCAGTGAAAGGTTATCGCAGGTTAATGGCTACACCTTC
d_gene: NA
j_gene: TRBJ1-2
v_gene: TRBV2
abundance: NA

CDR3aa: CASSERGSVGTEAFF
CDR3nt: TGTGCCAGCAGTGAACGGGGGAGCGTAGGCACTGAAGCTTTCTTT
d_gene: NA
j_gene: TRBJ1-1
v_gene: TRBV6-4
abundance: few

CDR3aa: CASSMTGREAEQYF
CDR3nt: TGTGCCAGCAGCATGACAGGGCGGGAGGCCGAGCAGTACTTC
d_gene: NA
j_gene: TRBJ2-7
v_gene: TRBV5-4
abundance: NA

CDR3aa: CASSLTGTGSEKLFF
CDR3nt: TGTGCCAGCAGTTTAACGGGGACAGGCAGTGAAAAACTGTTTTTT
d_gene: TRBD1
j_gene: TRBJ1-4
v_gene: TRBV27
abundance: NA

CDR3aa: CASDLGGEDYGYTF
CDR3nt: TGTGCCAGTGACTTGGGGGGAGAAGACTATGGCTACACCTTC
d_gene: NA
j_gene: TRBJ1-2
v_gene: TRBV25-1
abundance: NA

CDR3aa: CAISEYLEKNYGYTF
CDR3nt: TGTGCCATCAGTGAGTACTTGGAGAAGAACTATGGCTACACCTTC
d_gene: NA
j_gene: TRBJ1-2
v_gene: TRBV10-3
abundance: NA

CDR3aa: CASSPAGQLYGYTF
CDR3nt: TGTGCCAGCAGCCCCGCCGGACAACTCTATGGCTACACCTTC
d_gene: NA
j_gene: TRBJ1-2
v_gene: TRBV5-5
abundance: once

CDR3aa: CASKNDQGDEKLFF
CDR3nt: TGTGCCAGCAAAAATGACCAGGGGGATGAAAAACTGTTTTTT
d_gene: TRBD1
j_gene: TRBJ1-4
v_gene: TRBV6-5
abundance: NA

CDR3aa: CASMSTPLF
CDR3nt: TGCGCCAGCATGTCTACCCCGTTATTT
d_gene: NA
j_gene: TRBJ1-5
v_gene: TRBV5-1
abundance: once

CDR3aa: CASSQEDRGRNGYTF
CDR3nt: TGCGCCAGCAGCCAAGAGGACAGGGGGCGAAATGGCTACACCTTC
d_gene: TRBD1
j_gene: TRBJ1-2
v_gene: TRBV4-1
abundance: NA